What follows are 8 T cell receptor beta chains derived from one specimen sequenced in a study of post-analysis software for immune sequencing data. Study-wide points: Elevated frequency relative to controls characterized about 5 TRBV segments in patients, TRBV5-6, TRBV5-1 and TRBV20-1 among them.

No cognate antigen is known for these TCRs. cDNA libraries of TCR beta carried unique molecular identifiers. TCRdb reanalysed the PCR reads using MiXCR and keeps one entry per CDR3 protein. The profile shows around 710,000 distinct CDR3 sequences, 40% to 55% of them singletons. The sample was blood. The origin of the receptors is a girl aged 10 to 17 with multiple sclerosis.

The CDR3 DNA reads as TGTGCCAGCAGTGGAGAACAGGGGGCGAGTGAGCAGTACTTC. As protein: CASSGEQGASEQYF. The chain uses TRBV6-1 and TRBJ2-1; 9 nucleotides match TRBD1. The J call is doubtful: the DNA matches TRBJ2-7 better. The V gene's germline CDR1 is MNHNS and CDR2 SASEGT. The length of the CDR3 is 14 residues.

A few counts support this clonotype. The chain is built from TRBV7-8 and TRBJ2-5, with 11 bases lining up with TRBD2. V lost 0 bases, J lost 2 bases, and 2 bases stayed unmatched. CDR1 and CDR2 from the germline V gene are SGHVS and FQNEAQ. The CDR3 is 16 amino acids. The CDR3 sequence is CASSLALAGGQETQYF. The CDR3 DNA follows: TGTGCCAGCAGCTTAGCTTTAGCGGGAGGGCAAGAGACCCAGTACTTC.

V is TRBV27 and J is TRBJ2-7; TRBD1 is a possible D gene (5 bases). Trimming left V 6 bases short and J 4 bases short, with 10 bases between. Looked up from germline, CDR1 is MNHEY and CDR2 is SMNVEV (reference sequence). The length of the CDR3 is 12 residues. CDR3: CASSFQGYEQYF. The CDR3 region has the DNA TGTGCCAGCAGCTTCCAGGGTTACGAGCAGTACTTC.

This rearrangement joins TRBV19 to TRBJ2-2, with a weak D call TRBD2 (6 bases). With 10 bases removed from V and 6 bases from J, the gap between germline ends came to 21 bases. CDR3 length: 15 amino acids. The V gene's germline CDR1 is LNHDA and CDR2 SQIVND (reference sequence). The CDR3: CATRRGAPRAGELFF. CDR3 nucleotide sequence: TGTGCCACGCGGAGGGGAGCCCCGAGGGCCGGGGAGCTGTTTTTT. The whole variable domain, filled in from reference TRBV19 and TRBJ2-2, reads DGGITQSPKYLFRKEGQNVTLSCEQNLNHDAMYWYRQDPGQGLRLIYYSQIVNDFQKGDIAEGYSVSREKKESFPLTVTSAQKNPTAFYLCATRRGAPRAGELFFGEGSRLTVL.

The J gene is TRBJ1-1, the V gene TRBV5-6; 9 nucleotides match TRBD1. CDR3 length: 15 residues. Germline V gene data show CDR1 as SGHDT and CDR2 as YYEEEE. The V gene end was trimmed by 2 bases and the J gene end by 11 bases; junction bases not matched to a gene: 13. This CDR3 is CASSFEQGAWVSAFF. The CDR3 region has the DNA TGTGCCAGCAGCTTCGAACAGGGGGCTTGGGTGAGTGCTTTCTTT.

This sequence joins TRBV7-7 and TRBJ1-1; D possibly corresponds to TRBD1 (5 bases). Germline values: CDR1 SSHAT, CDR2 FNYEAQ (reference sequence). The CDR3 has 14 residues. DNA of the CDR3: TGTGCTACCCAGAAAAGCGGGGCGAACACTGAAGCTTTCTTT. It is translated as CATQKSGANTEAFF.

The gene calls are TRBV28 and TRBJ2-6; tentatively, D is TRBD2 (6 bases). Deletions cut 3 bases from V and 2 bases from J, with 8 bases between. The CDR3 is 15 residues long. Germline CDR1 MDHEN, CDR2 SYDVKM. CDR3 in DNA: TGTGCCAGCAGTTTCGGGGGAACTGGGGCCAACGTCCTGACTTTC. This codes for CASSFGGTGANVLTF.

The rearrangement joins TRBV12-3 or TRBV12-4 to TRBJ1-4; 7 bases map to TRBD1. The CDR3 contains 15 residues. Trimming cost V 5 bases and J 4 bases; bases outside gene matches: 7. This CDR3 reads CASSQGQPNNEKLFF. The CDR3 DNA is TGTGCCAGCAGTCAGGGACAGCCTAATAATGAAAAACTGTTTTTT.